This T cell receptor beta chain was recovered during a study of blood T cell repertoires in COVID-19. V was cut by 3 bases and J by 7 bases, with 10 bases left in between. Germline V CDR1 and CDR2: SGDLS, YYNGEE. The CDR3 has 13 residues. How the authors handled the data: By means of reference gene primer amplification, nucleated cell counts were estimated. The assay was immunoSEQ multiplex PCR, and TCRdb's table has in-frame clones only and misses some. D and trimming were read from the DNA, whereas the V and J calls and clone size are those reported in that table. The repertoire holds 150,000 or so clones, with 84% as singletons.

The receptor's source is a woman aged 45-65 years with acute or convalescent COVID-19. The sample consisted of peripheral blood. V gene TRBV9 combines with J gene TRBJ2-2, with D tentatively TRBD2 (5 bases). The CDR3 sequence is CASSETTSGELFF. The CDR3 DNA reads as TGTGCCAGCAGCGAGACTACCAGCGGGGAGCTGTTTTTT. The full variable domain, its missing parts supplied by reference TRBV9 and TRBJ2-2, is DSGVTQTPKHLITATGQRVTLRCSPRSGDLSVYWYQQSLDQGLQFLIQYYNGEERAKGNILERFSAQQFPDLHSELNLSSLELGDSALYFCASSETTSGELFFGEGSRLTVL.